This TCR beta chain was documented in a study of Graves' ophthalmopathy and Graves' hyperthyroidism. Study-wide background: There was a collection of peripheral blood at initial diagnosis, before any treatment.

Points from the study as a whole: The model predicted progression of ophthalmopathy with a sensitivity of around 70%, and its specificity was under 75%. In blood appeared most of the expanded thyroid clonotypes whose frequency exceeded 0.001.

The authors amplified TCR beta CDR3 regions, and they did so from RNA transcripts for repertoire sequencing. Investigators did first-round RT-PCR with HTBI primers, then second-round multiplex PCR. A single record per CDR3 protein comes from TCRdb applying MiXCR to the multiplex PCR reads. Of more than 550,000 distinct CDR3 sequences listed, 35% to 45% are singletons. Germline V CDR1 and CDR2: SGHTA, FQGNSA. The CDR3 is 17 residues long. With 2 bases clipped from V and 13 bases from J, the junction kept 13 bases outside the gene matches. On this clonotype: Its antigen is unknown.

Fresh peripheral blood, around 9.3 ml, was the PBMC source. Material: peripheral blood. This clonotype originated in an adult man with Graves' ophthalmopathy. This chain links TRBV7-2 with TRBJ1-6, with TRBD1 matching 11 bases. This chain's CDR3 is CASSLSSGQGDFAPLHF. The CDR3 region has the DNA TGTGCCAGCAGCTTATCCTCGGGACAGGGGGATTTCGCGCCCCTCCACTTT. The full variable domain, in which reference TRBV7-2 and TRBJ1-6 provide the parts outside the CDR3, is GAGVSQSPSNKVTEKGKDVELRCDPISGHTALYWYRQSLGQGLEFLIYFQGNSAPDKSGLPSDRFSAERTGGSVSTLTIQRTQQEDSAVYLCASSLSSGQGDFAPLHFGNGTRLTVT.